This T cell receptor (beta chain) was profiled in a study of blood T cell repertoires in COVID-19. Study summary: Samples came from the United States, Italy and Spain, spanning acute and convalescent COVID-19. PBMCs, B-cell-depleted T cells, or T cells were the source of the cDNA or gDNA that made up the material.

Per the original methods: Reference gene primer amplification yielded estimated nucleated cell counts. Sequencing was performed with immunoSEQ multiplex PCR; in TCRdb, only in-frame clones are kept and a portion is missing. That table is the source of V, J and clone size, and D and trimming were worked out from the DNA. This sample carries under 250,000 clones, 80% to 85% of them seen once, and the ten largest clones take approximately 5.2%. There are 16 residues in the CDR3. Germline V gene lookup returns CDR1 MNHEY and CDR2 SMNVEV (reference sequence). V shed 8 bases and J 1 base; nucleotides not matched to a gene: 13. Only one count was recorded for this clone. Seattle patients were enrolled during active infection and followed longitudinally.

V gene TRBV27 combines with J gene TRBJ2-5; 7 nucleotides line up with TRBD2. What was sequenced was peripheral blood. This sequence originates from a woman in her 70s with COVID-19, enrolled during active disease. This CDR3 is CASRPGASGSQETQYF. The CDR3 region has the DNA TGTGCCAGCCGTCCCGGGGCTAGCGGCAGCCAAGAGACCCAGTACTTC.